The clone carrying this T cell receptor beta chain has just a few counts. This specimen comes from a study of T cells in Graves' hyperthyroidism and ophthalmopathy. Template material for amplifying TCR beta CDR3 regions consisted of RNA transcripts. First-round RT-PCR targeting the TCR CDR3 was performed with the HTBI primer set. Using its own MiXCR run on the multiplex PCR reads, TCRdb lists one record per CDR3 protein. The data contain some 490,000 distinct CDR3 sequences, under 25% of them singletons. Germline V CDR1 and CDR2: GTSNPN, SVGIG (reference sequence). The ends were cut back, 3 bases at V and 7 bases at J, with 15 bases in the middle. The CDR3 consists of 13 residues. At least 3 on the Clinical Activity Score was recorded for ophthalmopathy patients, who also had NOSPECS grade at least 4 and duration under 3 months. The study excluded patients with uncontrolled infection, other autoimmune disease, pregnancy or lactation. The PBMCs were taken from less than 11 ml of fresh peripheral blood.

Sequencing was performed on blood. The rearrangement joins TRBV30 to TRBJ1-1; D is perhaps TRBD1 (6 bases). The receptor was derived from a woman between 65 and 79 years old with Graves' ophthalmopathy. The CDR3 loop reads CAWRWGGRFEAFF. The CDR3 coding sequence is TGTGCCTGGAGGTGGGGGGGGCGATTTGAAGCTTTCTTT.